This TCR beta chain was captured in a study of T cell responses to AZD1222 COVID-19 vaccine. This CDR3 has 16 residues. Trimming stripped 4 bases from V and 0 bases from J, with 14 bases between. Germline loops: CDR1 SGHNT, CDR2 YYREEE (reference sequence). Sequencing was performed with immunoSEQ multiplex PCR; in TCRdb, only in-frame clones are kept and a portion is missing. The sample yields approximately 93,000 clones, around 91% seen once. To note about this clone: Its antigen is still unknown.

Both about-4-week and about-12-week second-dose recipients were combined. Study-level findings and limits: Only a handful of AZD1222 recipients, six or seven in all, had baseline seropositivity. Clonal diversity was possibly underestimated; the donors were predominantly white British and more often female.

The sequenced sample was peripheral blood, obtained 28 days after the second AZD1222 dose. J is TRBJ2-4 and V is TRBV5-4, with D possibly being TRBD1 or TRBD2 (6 bases each). The clonotype was recovered from an adult who received the AZD1222 COVID-19 vaccine. The chain's CDR3 is CASSGGQGLAKNIQYF. DNA of the CDR3: TGTGCCAGCAGCGGGGGGCAGGGCCTAGCCAAAAACATTCAGTACTTC.